These 30 T cell receptor beta chains originate from one sample sequenced in a study of T cell responses to AZD1222 COVID-19 vaccine. Sequencing was performed with immunoSEQ multiplex PCR; in TCRdb, only in-frame clones are kept and a portion is missing. The repertoire holds 80,000 to 100,000 clones, with roughly 90% as singletons. Sequencing used peripheral blood, obtained on day 0 of AZD1222 vaccination. The receptors were sampled from an adult in good health.

The chain has TRBV28 and TRBJ2-7, with 9 bases identical to TRBD2. The CDR3 totals 16 residues. Germline V gene sequence: CDR1 MDHEN, CDR2 SYDVKM. With V trimmed by 6 bases and J by 1 base, 10 bases remained unmatched. The CDR3 region is CASSPPGLAQSYEQYF. CDR3 nucleotide sequence: TGTGCCAGCAGCCCACCCGGACTAGCGCAATCCTACGAGCAGTACTTC. Full variable domain (rest looked up from reference TRBV28 and TRBJ2-7): DVKVTQSSRYLVKRTGEKVFLECVQDMDHENMFWYRQDPGLGLRLIYFSYDVKMKEKGDIPEGYSVSREKKERFSLILESASTNQTSMYLCASSPPGLAQSYEQYFGPGTRLTVT.

The genes are TRBV9 and TRBJ2-2; TRBD2 matches at 13 bases. CDR3 length equals 17 residues. Unmatched junction bases numbered 9, after V lost 4 bases and J lost 6 bases. Germline V lookup: CDR1 SGDLS, CDR2 YYNGEE. Here the CDR3 reads CASSPRTSGSRAGELFF. The CDR3 bases are TGTGCCAGCAGCCCCAGGACTAGCGGGAGTCGGGCCGGGGAGCTGTTTTTT.

The chain recombines TRBV5-6 with TRBJ2-5; TRBD2 aligns across 7 bases. This CDR3 has 14 residues. Germline V gene sequence: CDR1 SGHDT, CDR2 YYEEEE. Germline trimming cut 0 bases from V and 7 bases from J; bases unmatched to any gene: 6. The CDR3 reads CASSLVGGGVTQYF. As DNA, the CDR3 is TGTGCCAGCAGCTTGGTGGGGGGAGGGGTGACCCAGTACTTC.

CDR3 amino acids: CASSLLGTSDEQYF. Here the CDR3 DNA reads TGTGCCAGCAGTTTATTAGGGACATCGGACGAGCAGTACTTC. This chain joins TRBV28 and TRBJ2-7; D perhaps matches TRBD1 (6 bases). The V and J ends lost 1 base and 5 bases respectively, with 12 bases between them. This CDR3 has 14 amino acids. Looked up from germline, CDR1 is MDHEN and CDR2 is SYDVKM.

The genes are TRBV9 and TRBJ1-2; 7 bases align to TRBD1. CDR3 length: 13 residues. Germline lookup yields CDR1 SGDLS and CDR2 YYNGEE. Germline trimming cut 0 bases from V and 7 bases from J; bases unmatched to any gene: 3. Here the CDR3 reads CASSVDQGGGYTF. The CDR3 DNA is TGTGCCAGCAGCGTAGACCAGGGGGGTGGCTACACCTTC.

The genes are TRBV5-1 and TRBJ1-6; weak D call: TRBD1 (6 bases). Germline CDR1 reads SGHRS; CDR2 reads YFSETQ. The CDR3 extends over 19 amino acids. The V gene lost 5 bases and the J gene lost 2 bases, with 23 bases spanning the gap. CDR3 loop: CASRQGRERGSTYNSPLHF. CDR3 DNA sequence: TGCGCCAGCAGGCAAGGTCGGGAGAGGGGGTCTACCTATAATTCACCCCTCCACTTT. Full variable domain (missing parts from reference TRBV5-1 and TRBJ1-6): KAGVTQTPRYLIKTRGQQVTLSCSPISGHRSVSWYQQTPGQGLQFLFEYFSETQRNKGNFPGRFSGRQFSNSRSEMNVSTLELGDSALYLCASRQGRERGSTYNSPLHFGNGTRLTVT.

The V and J genes are TRBV7-9 and TRBJ2-1, with TRBD1 matching 7 bases. Per germline, CDR1 SEHNR and CDR2 FQNEAQ (reference sequence). Trimming cost V 5 bases and J 10 bases; bases outside gene matches: 8. This CDR3 spans 13 amino acids. The CDR3, as DNA: TGTGCCAGCAGCCACCCCGACAGGGAAGAGCAGTTCTTC. Residues: CASSHPDREEQFF.

This sequence joins TRBV5-4 and TRBJ2-5; no clear D gene. CDR1 is SGHNT, CDR2 YYREEE, per germline (reference sequence). The ends were cut back, 6 bases at V and 1 base at J, with 7 bases in the middle. The CDR3 loop spans 12 amino acids. The DNA of the CDR3 is TGTGCCAGCAACTCGGGCCAAGAGACCCAGTACTTC. Translating it yields CASNSGQETQYF.

The V call is TRBV6-5, the J call TRBJ1-2; perhaps TRBD1 as D (5 bases). V was clipped by 7 bases and J by 7 bases, with 16 bases between them. This CDR3 is built from 13 residues. The germline CDR1 and CDR2 sequences are MNHEY and SVGAGI. The CDR3 is CASTLTQGTGYTF. The DNA of the CDR3 is TGTGCCAGCACCCTCACTCAGGGTACTGGCTACACCTTC.

The chain recombines TRBV5-8 with TRBJ1-1; D remains ambiguous. The germline CDR1 and CDR2 sequences are SGHTS and YDEGEE. V lost 3 bases to trimming and J lost 1 base, with 7 bases between them. The length of the CDR3 is 13 residues. As DNA, the CDR3 is TGTGCCAGCAGCTACGCAGGGAACACTGAAGCTTTCTTT. This sequence encodes CASSYAGNTEAFF.

V and J are TRBV19 and TRBJ1-1; 8 bases are a match to TRBD1. J was trimmed by 7 bases and V by 6 bases; bases with no gene match: 4. CDR3 length: 12 residues. Per germline, CDR1 LNHDA and CDR2 SQIVND (reference sequence). This chain's CDR3 is CASRTGQGEAFF. The CDR3 DNA follows: TGTGCCAGTAGAACCGGACAGGGTGAAGCTTTCTTT.

The chain carries TRBV2 and TRBJ2-7; 7 bases are shared with TRBD1. V dropped 8 bases and J dropped 0; count of bases not matched to a gene: 7. The CDR3 extends over 14 amino acids. Germline V gene data show CDR1 as SNHLY and CDR2 as FYNNEI. The CDR3 is CASLRGTVSYEQYF. CDR3 nucleotide sequence: TGTGCCAGCCTGCGAGGGACAGTCTCCTACGAGCAGTACTTC.

The rearrangement uses TRBV19 and TRBJ2-1; 8 nucleotides align to TRBD1. The CDR3 is 16 residues long. V lost 4 bases, J lost 6 bases, and 11 bases stayed unmatched. Germline loops: CDR1 LNHDA, CDR2 SQIVND (reference sequence). The CDR3 region is CASSSNRQGALNEQFF. The CDR3 nucleotides are TGTGCCAGTAGTAGTAATCGGCAGGGGGCTCTCAATGAGCAGTTCTTC.

The CDR3 loop is CASSLDNSYEQYF. The DNA of the CDR3 is TGTGCCAGCAGTCTGGACAACTCCTACGAGCAGTACTTC. The chain joins TRBV27 to TRBJ2-7; the D gene is possibly TRBD1 (5 bases). The CDR3 has 13 amino acids. The V end was cut by 5 bases, the J end by 0 bases, with 8 bases between. In germline, CDR1 is MNHEY, CDR2 SMNVEV (reference sequence).

The chain links TRBV28 to TRBJ1-5; 9 bases are a match to TRBD1. Trimming removed 4 bases from V and 7 bases from J; junction bases left unmatched: 14. The CDR3 totals 17 residues. CDR1 is MDHEN and CDR2 is SYDVKM in the germline V gene. CDR3 sequence reads: CASSSLATGGRGQPQHF. DNA of the CDR3: TGTGCCAGCAGTTCCCTCGCGACAGGGGGGAGGGGCCAGCCCCAGCATTTT. The full variable domain, in which reference TRBV28 and TRBJ1-5 provide the parts outside the CDR3, is DVKVTQSSRYLVKRTGEKVFLECVQDMDHENMFWYRQDPGLGLRLIYFSYDVKMKEKGDIPEGYSVSREKKERFSLILESASTNQTSMYLCASSSLATGGRGQPQHFGDGTRLSIL.

The gene calls are TRBV6-5 and TRBJ1-5; weak D call: TRBD1 (5 bases). This CDR3 is built from 15 residues. From germline, CDR1 is MNHEY and CDR2 SVGAGI. V was clipped by 6 bases and J by 0 bases, with 12 bases between them. Written as DNA, the CDR3 is TGTGCCAGCAGGGAGGGGCATTATAGCAATCAGCCCCAGCATTTT. It is translated as CASREGHYSNQPQHF.

The chain has TRBV7-9 and TRBJ2-3; 7 bases align to TRBD1. The CDR3 loop spans 17 amino acids. Germline trimming cut 7 bases from V and 0 bases from J; bases unmatched to any gene: 13. Looked up from germline, CDR1 is SEHNR and CDR2 is FQNEAQ (reference sequence). The CDR3 bases are TGTGCCAGCAACCGAGGACAGGTACAAACTAGCACAGATACGCAGTATTTT. Translated, it gives CASNRGQVQTSTDTQYF.

The chain has TRBV7-8 and TRBJ2-1, with a tentative D call TRBD2 (6 bases). CDR1 and CDR2 (germline): SGHVS, FQNEAQ. The CDR3 consists of 16 residues. Trimming stripped 7 bases from V and 8 bases from J, with 24 bases between. The DNA of the CDR3 is TGTGCCAGCACTACCTTAGCGGAGCCCTTCCGCGATGAGCAGTTCTTC. Encoded protein: CASTTLAEPFRDEQFF.

The rearrangement uses TRBV28 and TRBJ2-2; TRBD1 is a possible D gene (5 bases). Germline lookup yields CDR1 MDHEN and CDR2 SYDVKM. Trimming took off 6 bases at V and 5 bases at J, with 19 bases between the two ends. CDR3 size: 16 residues. The CDR3: CASSVSLRQSTGELFF. The CDR3, as DNA: TGTGCCAGCAGCGTAAGCTTAAGACAGTCTACCGGGGAGCTGTTTTTT.

The chain links TRBV7-6 to TRBJ2-2, with D maybe TRBD1 (6 bases). The V and J ends lost 1 base and 4 bases respectively, with 13 bases between them. From germline, CDR1 is SGHVS and CDR2 FNYEAQ. The CDR3 is 16 residues long. The CDR3 DNA follows: TGTGCCAGCAGCTTAGTGGCCAGGGGAGTCACCGGGGAGCTGTTTTTT. Protein: CASSLVARGVTGELFF.

The genes are TRBV19 and TRBJ1-1; 7 nucleotides match TRBD1. The CDR3 sequence is 15 residues long. Per the germline V gene, CDR1 is LNHDA and CDR2 is SQIVND (reference sequence). Germline trimming cut 2 bases from V and 1 base from J; bases unmatched to any gene: 4. The CDR3 protein is CASSISDRENTEAFF. CDR3 DNA sequence: TGTGCCAGTAGTATAAGCGACAGGGAGAACACTGAAGCTTTCTTT.

The chain has TRBV14 and TRBJ2-2, with D unresolved. The CDR3 has 12 amino acids. Germline V gene sequence: CDR1 SGHDN, CDR2 FVKESK. V gave up 4 bases and J gave up 0 bases, with 0 bases separating them. CDR3 DNA: TGTGCCAGCAGCCCGAACACCGGGGAGCTGTTTTTT. Its translation: CASSPNTGELFF.

This sequence joins TRBV5-6 and TRBJ2-7, with TRBD1 matching 11 bases. V shed 6 bases and J 6 bases; nucleotides not matched to a gene: 8. Germline V CDR1 and CDR2: SGHDT, YYEEEE. The CDR3 is 14 amino acids. CDR3 sequence (DNA): TGTGCCAGCACCACGTGGGACAGGGGGGCCGAGCAGTACTTC. Residues: CASTTWDRGAEQYF.

This chain links TRBV28 with TRBJ1-6; no definite D call. Germline lookup yields CDR1 MDHEN and CDR2 SYDVKM. The CDR3 sequence is 14 residues long. Trimming stripped 2 bases from V and 8 bases from J, with 10 bases between. As DNA, the CDR3 is TGTGCCAGCAGTTTAGTAGGGTTCGATTCACCCCTCCACTTT. Its translation: CASSLVGFDSPLHF.

The chain carries TRBV27 and TRBJ2-3; TRBD1 is a possible D gene (5 bases). V shed 3 bases and J shed 7 bases, with 11 bases lying between them. Germline V CDR1 and CDR2: MNHEY, SMNVEV (reference sequence). The CDR3 is 13 residues long. CDR3: CASSLYDSNTQYF. DNA for the CDR3: TGTGCCAGCAGTTTGTACGACAGTAATACGCAGTATTTT.

The chain combines TRBV27 with TRBJ2-1; TRBD2 is a possible D gene (6 bases). The CDR3 consists of 14 residues. The V gene's germline CDR1 is MNHEY and CDR2 SMNVEV (reference sequence). V was trimmed by 2 bases and J by 7 bases, leaving 12 bases between them. The CDR3: CASSLGEARNEQFF. The CDR3 bases are TGTGCCAGCAGTTTAGGGGAGGCCCGAAATGAGCAGTTCTTC.

This chain joins TRBV9 and TRBJ2-3, with a weak D call TRBD1 (6 bases). The germline CDR1 and CDR2 sequences are SGDLS and YYNGEE. V lost 3 bases to trimming and J lost 2 bases, with 19 bases between them. CDR3 length equals 17 residues. In nucleotides, the CDR3 is TGTGCCAGCAGCGCCTCAGGGCTTTCAGGGGCCACAGATACGCAGTATTTT. Encoded protein: CASSASGLSGATDTQYF.

The DNA of the CDR3 is TGCAGCGTTGAGGACAGTTTCGGGGATACGCAGTATTTT. It codes for CSVEDSFGDTQYF. The chain carries TRBV29-1 and TRBJ2-3; possible D gene TRBD1, 6 bases. Germline V gene data show CDR1 as SQVTM and CDR2 as ANQGSEA. This CDR3 contains 13 residues. Trimming took 3 bases from V and 6 from J, leaving 13 bases between them.

The genes are TRBV6-5 and TRBJ1-2, with 11 bases aligning to TRBD1. Germline loops: CDR1 MNHEY, CDR2 SVGAGI. With 5 bases clipped from V and 4 bases from J, the junction kept 3 bases outside the gene matches. The CDR3 is 14 amino acids. CDR3 coding DNA: TGTGCCAGCAGTACTGGACAGGGGGCCTATGGCTACACCTTC. Translation: CASSTGQGAYGYTF.

The J gene is TRBJ2-7, the V gene TRBV9; D might be TRBD1 or TRBD2, each matching 5 bases. The germline V gene has CDR1 SGDLS and CDR2 YYNGEE. Trimming pared 3 bases from V and 0 bases from J, leaving 13 bases between. The CDR3 has 15 residues. Written as DNA, the CDR3 is TGTGCCAGCAGCGGAGGGGCCTCTAACTCCTACGAGCAGTACTTC. Encoded protein: CASSGGASNSYEQYF.